The rows below give T cell receptor beta chains drawn from one sample of a study of cytotoxic CD8 clonotypes in ibrutinib-treated CLL. Libraries were prepared by immunoSEQ multiplex PCR; TCRdb keeps only in-frame clonotypes and omits some of them. The data hold around 50,000 clones, with approximately 52% observed a single time. The input for sequencing was PBMCs, taken after 24 months of ibrutinib treatment. These TCRs come from a human donor with chronic lymphocytic leukemia. CDR3s include the opening cysteine and the closing phenylalanine or tryptophan. The D gene is left open where the match is weak. Size values are once, few and many counts, or a class for expanded clones, and some rows have none.

D gene	clone size	V gene	J gene	CDR3 protein	CDR3 DNA
-	-	TRBV5-4	TRBJ1-6	CASSLGGAMDNSPLHF	TGTGCCAGCAGCTTAGGGGGGGCTATGGATAATTCACCCCTCCACTTT
-	few	TRBV2	TRBJ1-5	CASSEGTHPGNQPQHF	TGTGCCAGCAGTGAAGGCACCCATCCGGGCAATCAGCCCCAGCATTTT
-	-	TRBV5-1	TRBJ2-1	CASSLGSRYEQFF	TGCGCCAGCAGCTTGGGGTCAAGGTATGAGCAGTTCTTC
-	once	TRBV18	TRBJ2-7	CASSPVGGLEQYF	TGTGCCAGCTCACCAGTTGGGGGGCTTGAGCAGTACTTC
-	-	TRBV27	TRBJ1-1	CASSFSGQRTEAFF	TGTGCCAGCAGTTTTTCGGGGCAGCGCACTGAAGCTTTCTTT
-	-	TRBV9	TRBJ1-2	CASSVETETNYGYTF	TGTGCCAGCAGCGTAGAGACCGAAACTAACTATGGCTACACCTTC
-	-	TRBV9	TRBJ2-7	CASSFGGGGYEQYF	TGTGCCAGCAGTTTCGGCGGGGGCGGTTACGAGCAGTACTTC
-	few	TRBV19	TRBJ1-1	CASSIWRVDEAFF	TGTGCCAGTAGTATTTGGAGGGTGGATGAAGCTTTCTTT
-	many	TRBV7-6	TRBJ1-3	CASGQGTSSGNTIYF	TGTGCCAGCGGCCAGGGAACTAGCTCTGGAAACACCATATATTTT
-	few	TRBV7-9	TRBJ1-5	CASSLGGFHQPQHF	TGTGCCAGCAGCTTAGGAGGGTTCCATCAGCCCCAGCATTTT
-	-	TRBV5-1	TRBJ1-1	CASSLDAPGGTEAFF	TGCGCCAGCAGCTTGGACGCCCCGGGGGGGACTGAAGCTTTCTTT
TRBD2	-	TRBV10-3	TRBJ2-2	CAISVGGSSAPGELFF	TGTGCCATCAGTGTGGGCGGGAGCTCTGCTCCCGGGGAGCTGTTTTTT
-	-	TRBV25-1	TRBJ2-3	CASSEMGGPTDTQYF	TGTGCCAGCAGTGAAATGGGGGGGCCCACAGATACGCAGTATTTT
-	-	TRBV10-3	TRBJ1-2	CAISFLEGGNYGYTF	TGTGCCATCAGTTTTTTAGAGGGGGGGAACTATGGCTACACCTTC
TRBD2	many	TRBV29-1	TRBJ2-5	CSAGTSGGETQYF	TGCAGCGCCGGGACTAGCGGAGGAGAGACCCAGTACTTC
TRBD1	-	TRBV6-1	TRBJ2-5	CASSEATGGWETQYF	TGTGCCAGCAGTGAGGCAACAGGGGGCTGGGAGACCCAGTACTTC
TRBD2	-	TRBV29-1	TRBJ2-1	CSVGGLSGTGSYNEQFF	TGCAGCGTTGGAGGGTTAAGCGGGACCGGCTCCTACAATGAGCAGTTCTTC
TRBD1	-	TRBV2	TRBJ1-2	CASSNVLGQTNYGYTF	TGTGCCAGCAGCAACGTCTTGGGACAGACTAACTATGGCTACACCTTC
-	-	TRBV28	TRBJ1-3	CASRQGVGNTIYF	TGTGCCAGCAGGCAGGGTGTTGGAAACACCATATATTTT
TRBD2	few	TRBV5-1	TRBJ2-2	CASSSLAGGPGGELFF	TGCGCCAGCAGCTCCCTGGCGGGGGGGCCCGGCGGGGAGCTGTTTTTT
-	-	TRBV5-4	TRBJ2-5	CASSQEPGGGSGETQYF	TGTGCCAGCAGCCAGGAGCCCGGTGGAGGCAGTGGGGAGACCCAGTACTTC
TRBD1	-	TRBV7-9	TRBJ1-1	CASSDGQGSPPEAFF	TGTGCCAGCAGCGACGGACAGGGCTCCCCTCCTGAAGCTTTCTTT
TRBD2	-	TRBV2	TRBJ2-1	CASRIGTSGMRRTEQFF	TGTGCCAGCAGGATTGGGACTAGCGGGATGAGAAGGACTGAGCAGTTCTTC
-	-	TRBV5-6	TRBJ2-1	CASSYAGGPYNEQFF	TGTGCCAGCAGCTATGCTGGGGGACCCTACAATGAGCAGTTCTTC
-	-	TRBV9	TRBJ1-5	CASSVDDLGFQPQHF	TGTGCCAGCAGCGTAGACGATTTGGGGTTTCAGCCCCAGCATTTT
-	-	TRBV6-6	TRBJ2-1	CASGAGTSGNEQFF	TGTGCCAGCGGCGCCGGGACCTCTGGGAATGAGCAGTTCTTC
-	-	TRBV7-8	TRBJ1-4	CASSQDRFATNEKLFF	TGTGCCAGCAGCCAAGACAGGTTTGCAACTAATGAAAAACTGTTTTTT
TRBD1	-	TRBV28	TRBJ1-5	CASSASGTGIGQPQHF	TGTGCCAGCAGTGCCTCCGGGACAGGGATAGGTCAGCCCCAGCATTTT
-	few	TRBV2	TRBJ1-6	CASSEVVPVPRPLHF	TGTGCCAGCAGTGAAGTTGTGCCAGTCCCTAGGCCCCTCCACTTT
-	many	TRBV7-9	TRBJ1-1	CASSLVQGTEAFF	TGTGCCAGCAGCTTAGTCCAGGGCACTGAAGCTTTCTTT